These 18 T cell receptor beta chains were sequenced from one sample in a study of CD8+CD57+ T cells in acquired aplastic anemia. Profiling of TCR beta VDJ combinations and CDR3 sequences used genomic DNA as template. Via MiXCR, TCRdb re-called the reads, giving one row per CDR3 protein. Here the sample spans 180,000 or so distinct CDR3 sequences, less than 60% being singletons. Patients selected for sequencing had displayed CD8+CD57+ cell expansion by flow cytometry. The sequenced sample consisted of sorted CD4+, CD8+, or CD8+CD57+ T cells (not recorded which) from PBMCs. The receptors stem from a human donor with aplastic anemia.

With respect to this clonotype: The junction and the germline gene differ at one end; a read error may be behind it. The genes are TRBV7-2 and TRBJ2-6; 8 positions match TRBD1. CDR3 length equals 13 residues. The germline CDR1 and CDR2 sequences are SGHTA and FQGNSA. The DNA for the CDR3 is TGTGCCAGCAGCTTTACAGGGGGCAACGTCCTGACTTTC. It codes for CASSFTGGNVLTF.

This clonotype was seen more than once but under ten times. This chain connects TRBV25-1 to TRBJ1-2; D gene uncertain. This CDR3 spans 13 amino acids. Germline V gene data show CDR1 as MGHDK and CDR2 as SYGVNS. The germline V and J ends were trimmed by 5 bases and 4 bases, with 11 bases remaining between them. CDR3 DNA: TGTGCCAGCAGTCCCGGGGTGGCCTATGGCTACACCTTC. Its translation: CASSPGVAYGYTF.

CDR3 coding DNA: TGCGCCAGCAGCTTGGTATCACAGCAACAAGAGACCCAGTACTTC. Translated, it gives CASSLVSQQQETQYF. V is TRBV5-1 and J is TRBJ2-5; D gene uncertain. CDR1 SGHRS and CDR2 YFSETQ come from the germline V gene. Trimming removed 0 bases from V and 2 bases from J, with 11 bases in between. The CDR3 runs 15 residues.

Ten or more counts support this clonotype. This rearrangement joins TRBV19 to TRBJ1-2, with D perhaps matching TRBD1 (5 bases). The V gene's germline CDR1 is LNHDA and CDR2 SQIVND (reference sequence). The ends were cut back, 3 bases at V and 0 bases at J, with 17 bases in the middle. This CDR3 spans 17 amino acids. The CDR3 DNA sequence: TGTGCCAGTAGTATGTCCCCACCTGGACACCCTAACTATGGCTACACCTTC. This gives the protein CASSMSPPGHPNYGYTF.

J is TRBJ2-3 and V is TRBV10-3, with 9 bases matching TRBD1. V trimming: 11 bases; J trimming: 3 bases; junction bases outside the gene matches: 9. The CDR3 extends over 14 amino acids. Germline V gives CDR1 ENHRY, CDR2 SYGVKD. CDR3 DNA: TGTGCCTCCCCGGGACAGGGTGCGACAGATACGCAGTATTTT. This translates into CASPGQGATDTQYF.

The rearrangement joins TRBV15 to TRBJ1-6, with 9 bases that match TRBD1. The V gene end was trimmed by 0 bases and the J gene end by 19 bases; junction bases not matched to a gene: 4. Germline CDR1 reads LNHNV; CDR2 reads YYDKDF (reference sequence). This CDR3 spans 12 amino acids. Here the CDR3 DNA reads TGTGCCACCAGCAGAGAAGGACAGGGGAGGCACTTT. It translates to CATSREGQGRHF.

This clonotype was detected ten times or more. The J gene is TRBJ2-5, the V gene TRBV2, with 15 bases that match TRBD2. There are 15 residues in the CDR3. Germline V gene sequence: CDR1 SNHLY, CDR2 FYNNEI. With 7 bases clipped from V and 9 bases from J, the junction kept 9 bases outside the gene matches. The CDR3 DNA follows: TGTGCCAGCAATGGACTAGCGGGAGGGCTGGGTTCCCAGTACTTC. Translating gives CASNGLAGGLGSQYF.

At least ten counts were recorded for this clonotype. This rearrangement joins TRBV9 to TRBJ1-6; TRBD1 matches at 8 bases. The length of the CDR3 is 14 residues. CDR1 SGDLS and CDR2 YYNGEE come from the germline V gene. Here the CDR3 reads CASQGAGDNSPLHF. Written as DNA, the CDR3 is TGTGCTAGTCAGGGGGCTGGGGATAATTCACCCCTCCACTTT.

CDR3 in amino acids: CASGGPRDKGILYEQYF. DNA for the CDR3: TGTGCCAGCGGAGGACCCCGGGACAAGGGCATCCTATACGAGCAGTACTTC. This chain joins TRBV28 and TRBJ2-7, with D tentatively TRBD1 (6 bases). Trimming stripped 8 bases from V and 4 bases from J, with 27 bases between. This CDR3 region has 17 residues. Looked up from germline, CDR1 is MDHEN and CDR2 is SYDVKM.

The chain joins TRBV4-2 to TRBJ2-7; 10 bases fit TRBD2. After removal of 0 bases from V and 0 bases from J, the junction contained 5 bases not matched to a gene. CDR1 is LGHNA and CDR2 is YNFKEQ in the germline V gene. The CDR3 covers 17 residues. This CDR3 is CASSQDLLAGDSYEQYF. CDR3 nucleotide sequence: TGTGCCAGCAGCCAAGATCTGCTAGCGGGGGACTCCTACGAGCAGTACTTC.

The genes are TRBV2 and TRBJ2-7; D unclear. CDR3 length: 13 residues. Looked up from germline, CDR1 is SNHLY and CDR2 is FYNNEI. V shed 4 bases and J shed 5 bases, with 12 bases lying between them. CDR3 sequence: CASSARVTDEQYF. The CDR3 DNA sequence: TGTGCCAGCAGTGCAAGAGTGACGGACGAGCAGTACTTC.

This clonotype has a count of ten or more. J is TRBJ2-7 and V is TRBV11-2; perhaps TRBD1 as D (5 bases). This CDR3 comprises 15 residues. The germline V and J ends were trimmed by 0 bases and 2 bases, with 11 bases remaining between them. Germline loops: CDR1 SGHAT, CDR2 FQNNGV. The CDR3 is CASSLDLADTYEQYF. CDR3 coding DNA: TGTGCCAGCAGCTTAGATCTTGCGGACACCTACGAGCAGTACTTC.

The gene calls are TRBV7-6 and TRBJ2-7; 7 bases map to TRBD2. V was pared by 5 bases and J by 4 bases, with 5 bases of the junction left unmatched. Looked up from germline, CDR1 is SGHVS and CDR2 is FNYEAQ. The CDR3 covers 13 residues. The CDR3 reads CASSPPGGYEQYF. The CDR3 DNA reads TGTGCCAGCAGCCCCCCGGGGGGTTACGAGCAGTACTTC.

The sample holds many counts of this clonotype. This chain uses TRBV5-6 with TRBJ1-6; the D is unclear. The CDR3 extends over 14 amino acids. Germline loops: CDR1 SGHDT, CDR2 YYEEEE. V lost 5 bases, J lost 5 bases, and 11 bases lay in between. CDR3 DNA: TGTGCCAGCAGGAATCGGGTCAATAATTCACCCCTCCACTTT. Its translation: CASRNRVNNSPLHF.

There are many counts of this clonotype. The chain uses TRBV4-1 and TRBJ2-7; TRBD2 aligns across 8 bases. V lost 1 base, J lost 3 bases, and 17 bases stayed unmatched. The CDR3 contains 19 residues. Looked up from germline, CDR1 is MGHRA and CDR2 is YSYEKL. As DNA, the CDR3 is TGCGCCAGCAGCCAAGCGAGGGGACTAGGGAAGAGTTCTAACTACGAGCAGTACTTC. This gives the protein CASSQARGLGKSSNYEQYF.

This clonotype was counted once. The V and J genes are TRBV24-1 and TRBJ2-2, with TRBD1 as a possible D gene (5 bases). CDR1 KGHDR and CDR2 SFDVKD come from the germline V gene. The CDR3 is 16 amino acids. The V end lost 1 base, the J end lost 0 bases, and 8 bases lay between the germline ends. Here the CDR3 reads CATSDLGDTNTGELFF. CDR3 DNA: TGTGCCACCAGTGATTTAGGGGATACGAACACCGGGGAGCTGTTTTTT.

The chain couples TRBV2 to TRBJ1-2, with 7 positions matching TRBD1. Germline loops: CDR1 SNHLY, CDR2 FYNNEI. V shed 6 bases and J 7 bases; nucleotides not matched to a gene: 5. This CDR3 spans 12 amino acids. The CDR3 DNA sequence: TGTGCCAGCAGAGGACAGGCGGCTGGCTACACCTTC. This encodes CASRGQAAGYTF.

In this sample, this clonotype turned up a few times. One junction end disagrees with the germline gene, perhaps due to a read error. The chain links TRBV7-7 to TRBJ2-7; D remains ambiguous. Germline assignment: CDR1 SSHAT and CDR2 FNYEAQ (reference sequence). This CDR3 spans 14 amino acids. The CDR3 loop is CASSPSFGSYEQYF. As DNA, the CDR3 is TGTGCTAGCAGCCCCTCGTTCGGGTCCTACGAGCAGTACTTC.